Listed below are T cell receptor beta chains from one sample, sequenced in a study of T-cell reconstitution after alpha-beta-depleted transplantation in children. TCRdb fed the PCR reads into MiXCR, producing one record per CDR3 protein. The sample yields fewer than 550,000 distinct CDR3 sequences, 15% to 20% seen once. Material: PBMCs, mostly from graft donor cells, obtained 360 days after TCRalphabeta/CD19-depleted stem cell transplant. The receptor source for this set is a boy under two years old who had a stem cell transplant for Wiskott-Aldrich syndrome, so the T cells may come from the graft donor. Each CDR3 is given with its conserved first and last residue. The order of the fields is V gene, clone size, D gene, CDR3 protein. The D gene is left open where the match is weak. Clone size is stated in some rows and not others, as once, few, many or a class when expanded.

v_gene: TRBV5-1; abundance: few; d_gene: TRBD2; CDR3aa: CASSLPSSGGPQETQYF
v_gene: TRBV19; abundance: few; d_gene: .; CDR3aa: CASLNRVTEAFF
v_gene: TRBV6-5; abundance: few; d_gene: TRBD2; CDR3aa: CASSYSGLASGTDTQYF
v_gene: TRBV7-2; abundance: few; d_gene: .; CDR3aa: CASSLLVGEKFEQFF
v_gene: TRBV12-3/TRBV12-4; abundance: few; d_gene: .; CDR3aa: CASSSRTGRGVETQYF
v_gene: TRBV3-1; abundance: .; d_gene: TRBD2; CDR3aa: CASSQTPASGPPYEQYF
v_gene: TRBV20-1; abundance: few; d_gene: .; CDR3aa: CSAMKGSQAKNIQYF
v_gene: TRBV6-5; abundance: few; d_gene: .; CDR3aa: CASSYSTGEYGYTF
v_gene: TRBV3-1; abundance: few; d_gene: TRBD2; CDR3aa: CASRTGLAGGLAYEQYF
v_gene: TRBV13; abundance: .; d_gene: TRBD1; CDR3aa: CASSSAGQPRRGYTF
v_gene: TRBV19; abundance: few; d_gene: TRBD1; CDR3aa: CASSIWGQGGTYTGELFF
v_gene: TRBV7-8; abundance: few; d_gene: .; CDR3aa: CASSLRSLSPISGNTIYF
v_gene: TRBV20-1; abundance: few; d_gene: .; CDR3aa: CSARAGSIHNEQFF
v_gene: TRBV6-1; abundance: .; d_gene: TRBD1; CDR3aa: CASSEKRGTGVQYF
v_gene: TRBV12-3/TRBV12-4; abundance: many; d_gene: .; CDR3aa: CASSLTRVTDTQYF
v_gene: TRBV5-1; abundance: .; d_gene: .; CDR3aa: CASRTAANTGELFF
v_gene: TRBV2; abundance: .; d_gene: .; CDR3aa: CASGFSESAFF
v_gene: TRBV6-5; abundance: few; d_gene: TRBD1; CDR3aa: CASSYYDRGAYEQYF
v_gene: TRBV28; abundance: .; d_gene: TRBD2; CDR3aa: CASSSLAAGGYNEQFF
v_gene: TRBV5-1; abundance: few; d_gene: .; CDR3aa: CASSLYSGAHEQYF
v_gene: TRBV20-1; abundance: .; d_gene: .; CDR3aa: CSATDLAETQYF
v_gene: TRBV7-9; abundance: .; d_gene: .; CDR3aa: CASSLWAGSRNQPQHF
v_gene: TRBV12-3/TRBV12-4; abundance: few; d_gene: .; CDR3aa: CASSSPFQETQYF
v_gene: TRBV25-1; abundance: few; d_gene: TRBD1; CDR3aa: CASSEGRYWTGSYGYTF
v_gene: TRBV5-6; abundance: few; d_gene: .; CDR3aa: CASSLGQVKQYF
v_gene: TRBV3-1; abundance: .; d_gene: TRBD2; CDR3aa: CASSRNQRGITYEQYF
v_gene: TRBV29-1; abundance: few; d_gene: TRBD1; CDR3aa: CSVEDSGQGGYGYTF
v_gene: TRBV6-2/TRBV6-3; abundance: few; d_gene: .; CDR3aa: CASRRDPFYGYTF
v_gene: TRBV20-1; abundance: few; d_gene: TRBD2; CDR3aa: CSARDREVYNEQFF
v_gene: TRBV29-1; abundance: .; d_gene: TRBD2; CDR3aa: CSALRSGRDEQYF
v_gene: TRBV12-3/TRBV12-4; abundance: .; d_gene: .; CDR3aa: CASSFVRGGETQYF
v_gene: TRBV7-8; abundance: .; d_gene: TRBD2; CDR3aa: CASSSFPDSGRNTGELFF
v_gene: TRBV3-1; abundance: .; d_gene: .; CDR3aa: CASSLRGKPEQYF
v_gene: TRBV5-5; abundance: .; d_gene: .; CDR3aa: CASSPRSSGANVLTF
v_gene: TRBV27; abundance: .; d_gene: .; CDR3aa: CASRVIGTGELFF
v_gene: TRBV2; abundance: .; d_gene: TRBD1; CDR3aa: CASSDMQGALADTQYF
v_gene: TRBV18; abundance: many; d_gene: .; CDR3aa: CASSGTTYQETQYF
v_gene: TRBV6-4; abundance: few; d_gene: .; CDR3aa: CASSDPTSRGYTF
v_gene: TRBV4-2; abundance: few; d_gene: TRBD2; CDR3aa: CASSPVGGLAFLRANVLTF
v_gene: TRBV5-1; abundance: .; d_gene: TRBD1; CDR3aa: CASSPRTGLGFTEAFF
v_gene: TRBV27; abundance: few; d_gene: .; CDR3aa: CASSLWGGNSPLHF
v_gene: TRBV6-5; abundance: many; d_gene: TRBD2; CDR3aa: CASSYSLAGGRNEQFF
v_gene: TRBV11-2; abundance: .; d_gene: .; CDR3aa: CASSPNVRGSSTDTQYF
v_gene: TRBV24-1; abundance: .; d_gene: .; CDR3aa: CATSDSGQPYEQYF
v_gene: TRBV6-1; abundance: few; d_gene: .; CDR3aa: CASSHSAVQFGTDTQYF
v_gene: TRBV10-3; abundance: .; d_gene: .; CDR3aa: CAISGTQVNTEAFF
v_gene: TRBV6-5; abundance: .; d_gene: TRBD1; CDR3aa: CASSSLGQAEKYGYTF
v_gene: TRBV14; abundance: few; d_gene: .; CDR3aa: CASSRTDTYGYTF
v_gene: TRBV5-1; abundance: .; d_gene: .; CDR3aa: CASSLVFKSSWNTEAFF
v_gene: TRBV21-1; abundance: few; d_gene: .; CDR3aa: CASSKVEVSEQYF
v_gene: TRBV20-1; abundance: few; d_gene: TRBD2; CDR3aa: CSARASGFTYNEQFF
v_gene: TRBV7-2; abundance: once; d_gene: .; CDR3aa: CASSAGPEQFF
v_gene: TRBV20-1; abundance: .; d_gene: .; CDR3aa: CSATMTWGRTYEQYF
v_gene: TRBV20-1; abundance: .; d_gene: .; CDR3aa: CSAQIYRPLSNEKLFF
v_gene: TRBV7-6; abundance: .; d_gene: .; CDR3aa: CASSSNRDPNSPLHF
v_gene: TRBV7-9; abundance: few; d_gene: .; CDR3aa: CASYPRGNSYNEQFF
v_gene: TRBV4-1; abundance: few; d_gene: .; CDR3aa: CASSQGREEQFF
v_gene: TRBV13; abundance: .; d_gene: TRBD2; CDR3aa: CASSSPTSGRDTQYF
v_gene: TRBV5-1; abundance: .; d_gene: .; CDR3aa: CASSPGTYSYNEQFF
v_gene: TRBV6-5; abundance: few; d_gene: .; CDR3aa: CASSSPDSPYYGYTF